This T cell receptor beta chain derives from a study of T cell responses to AZD1222 COVID-19 vaccine. TCRdb keeps only in-frame clones here, not all; method: immunoSEQ multiplex PCR. The profile shows about 120,000 clones, 70% to 90% of them singletons. Sequences were derived from peripheral blood, sampled on day 0 of AZD1222 vaccination. The receptor comes from an adult in good health.

This CDR3 reads CASSPPGGRAYEQFF. The CDR3 DNA reads TGTGCCAGCAGCCCGCCGGGCGGGAGGGCATATGAGCAGTTCTTC. The chain uses TRBV28 and TRBJ2-1; 9 bases fit TRBD2. The length of the CDR3 is 15 residues. V trimming: 6 bases; J trimming: 8 bases; junction bases outside the gene matches: 11. Germline V lookup: CDR1 MDHEN, CDR2 SYDVKM.